In its sample, the clone carrying this TCR beta chain is medium-sized. Its antigen is unidentified. The sample belongs to a study of T and B cells in COVID-19 patients. At the level of the study: Critical illness requiring mechanical ventilation or extracorporeal membrane oxygenation affected about 60% of the roughly 20 active-infection patients. General study points: There were 2,000 to 2,500 TCR clusters exclusive to the recovered cohort, a few dozen with low generation probability. Patients with COVID-19 reportedly showed strongly skewed T cell receptor beta variable and joining gene usage.

BIOMED2 TRB-A/B primer pools were used in multiplex TRB PCR. Using its own MiXCR run on the multiplex PCR reads, TCRdb lists one record per CDR3 protein. The sample has approximately 17,000 distinct CDR3 sequences; over 25% are singletons. Blood genomic DNA input for TRB amplification was about 220-500 ng. This CDR3 has 13 residues. Germline V gene lookup returns CDR1 LNHDA and CDR2 SQIVND (reference sequence). Trimming stripped 5 bases from V and 4 bases from J, with 6 bases between. Sequencing used blood. The receptor was derived from a human donor who had recovered from COVID-19. The chain is built from TRBV19 and TRBJ2-6; D is undetermined. The CDR3 DNA sequence: TGTGCCAGTAGTGTGACAGGGGCCAACGTCCTGACTTTC. Translating it yields CASSVTGANVLTF.